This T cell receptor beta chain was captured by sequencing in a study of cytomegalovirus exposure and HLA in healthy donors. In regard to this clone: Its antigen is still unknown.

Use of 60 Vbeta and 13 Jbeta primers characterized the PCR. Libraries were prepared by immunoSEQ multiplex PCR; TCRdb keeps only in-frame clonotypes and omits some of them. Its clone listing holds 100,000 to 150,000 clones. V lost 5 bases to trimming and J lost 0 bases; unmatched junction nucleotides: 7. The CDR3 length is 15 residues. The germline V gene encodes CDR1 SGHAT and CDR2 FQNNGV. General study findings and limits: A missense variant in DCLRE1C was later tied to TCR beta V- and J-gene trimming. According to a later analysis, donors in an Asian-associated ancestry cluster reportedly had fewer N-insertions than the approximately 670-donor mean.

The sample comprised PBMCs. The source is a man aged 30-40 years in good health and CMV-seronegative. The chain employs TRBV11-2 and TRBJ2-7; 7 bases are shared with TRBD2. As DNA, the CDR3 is TGTGCCAGCAGCCCCTGGGACTACGACTCCTACGAGCAGTACTTC. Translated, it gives CASSPWDYDSYEQYF.